The entry that follows covers one TCR beta chain sequence. This table comes from immunoSEQ multiplex PCR, and its TCRdb copy is limited to in-frame clones, with some not included. Seen here are tens of thousands of clones, around 85% observed once, and the top ten hold 1.5% to 2%. These data belong to a study of PD-L1 blockade in urothelial cancer. On the study more broadly: Patients initiated atezolizumab at some point between 2014 and 2015 at 1,200 mg intravenously every 3 weeks.

V was pared by 0 bases and J by 5 bases, with 8 bases between. The germline gives CDR1 PRHDT, CDR2 FYEKMQ (reference sequence). This CDR3 is 14 amino acids long. The time point: peripheral blood 6 weeks after treatment start. The starting material was PBMCs, obtained around atezolizumab (anti-PD-L1) treatment. This rearrangement joins TRBV13 to TRBJ2-1, with D unclear. The clonotype was recovered from a man aged 50 or older with urothelial cancer. The CDR3 is CASSLGQVDNEQFF. The CDR3 DNA reads TGTGCCAGCAGCTTAGGGCAGGTTGACAATGAGCAGTTCTTC. Drawing the rest from reference TRBV13 and TRBJ2-1, the complete variable domain is AAGVIQSPRHLIKEKRETATLKCYPIPRHDTVYWYQQGPGQDPQFLISFYEKMQSDKGSIPDRFSAQQFSDYHSELNMSSLELGDSALYFCASSLGQVDNEQFFGPGTRLTVL.